Detailed here is one T cell receptor beta chain. Profiling relied on immunoSEQ multiplex PCR, and the TCRdb table lists in-frame clones only, not all of them. The data contain roughly 61,000 clones, around 89% of them singletons. The entry originates in a study of T cell changes during pregnancy in multiple sclerosis. Germline assignment: CDR1 SNHLY and CDR2 FYNNEI. The CDR3 is 13 residues long. Deletions cut 5 bases from V and 4 bases from J, with 8 bases between. V is TRBV2 and J is TRBJ2-2; D ambiguous. This clonotype was obtained from a female donor in good health, enrolled as a control in a pregnancy study. The source material was peripheral blood, sampled in the first trimester of pregnancy. CDR3 DNA: TGTGCCAGCAGTACTCGTGGCACCGGGGAGCTGTTTTTT. Encoded protein: CASSTRGTGELFF.